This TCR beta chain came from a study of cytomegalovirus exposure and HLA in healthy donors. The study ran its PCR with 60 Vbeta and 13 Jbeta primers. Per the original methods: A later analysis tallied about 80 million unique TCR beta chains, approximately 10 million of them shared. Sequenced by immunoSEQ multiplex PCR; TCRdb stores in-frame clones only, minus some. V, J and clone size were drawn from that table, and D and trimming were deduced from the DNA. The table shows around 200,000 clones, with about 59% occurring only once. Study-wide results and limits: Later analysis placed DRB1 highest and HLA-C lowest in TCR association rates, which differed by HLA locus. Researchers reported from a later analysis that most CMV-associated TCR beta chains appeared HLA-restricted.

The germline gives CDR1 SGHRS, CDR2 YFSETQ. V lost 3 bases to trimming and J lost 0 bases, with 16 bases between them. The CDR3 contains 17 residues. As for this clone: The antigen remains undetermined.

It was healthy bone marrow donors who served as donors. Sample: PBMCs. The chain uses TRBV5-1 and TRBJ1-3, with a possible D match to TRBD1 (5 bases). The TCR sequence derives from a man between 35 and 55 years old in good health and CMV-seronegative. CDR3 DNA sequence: TGCGCCAGCAGCTACAGGTCCTCACGATTCTCTGGAAACACCATATATTTT. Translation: CASSYRSSRFSGNTIYF.